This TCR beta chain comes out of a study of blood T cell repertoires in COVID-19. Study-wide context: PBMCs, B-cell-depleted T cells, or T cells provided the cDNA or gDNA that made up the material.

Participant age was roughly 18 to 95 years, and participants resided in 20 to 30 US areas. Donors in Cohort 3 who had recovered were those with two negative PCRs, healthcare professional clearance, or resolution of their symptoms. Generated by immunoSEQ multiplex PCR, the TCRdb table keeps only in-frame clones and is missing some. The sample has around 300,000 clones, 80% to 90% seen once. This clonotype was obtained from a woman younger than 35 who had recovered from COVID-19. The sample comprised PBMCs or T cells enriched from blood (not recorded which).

Here the CDR3 reads CASSRDSDYGYTF. The DNA of the CDR3 is TGTGCCAGCTCACGGGACAGCGACTATGGCTACACCTTC. This rearrangement joins TRBV18 to TRBJ1-2; 7 bases match TRBD1. The CDR3 has 13 amino acids. Germline-derived CDR1 and CDR2 are KGHSH and LQKENI. V gave up 4 bases and J gave up 3 bases; unmatched junction bases: 2.